These 29 T cell receptor delta chains share one sample of origin, sequenced in a study of gamma-delta T cells after stem cell transplantation. TCRdb reanalyzed the RT-PCR reads using CATT. The profile shows roughly 12,000 delta-chain clones, 38% of them singletons. Sequencing was carried out using gamma-delta T cells. These receptors were taken from a human donor. It is not recorded whose cells these are; they may come from a transplant donor.

V gene TRDV1 combines with J gene TRDJ1; 9 bases fit TRDD3. The CDR3 contains 20 residues. Germline loops: CDR1 TSWWSYY, CDR2 QGS. The ends lost 2 bases at V and 0 bases at J; junction bases unmatched: 16. Written as DNA, the CDR3 is TGTGCTCTTGGGGAAGCCCTCCTACGGAACTGGGGGACGCACACCGATAAACTCATCTTT. Protein sequence: CALGEALLRNWGTHTDKLIF.

A word on this clone: At one boundary the junction diverges from the germline segment, which might be a read error. This rearrangement joins TRDV3 to TRDJ1, with TRDD2 as a possible D gene (5 bases). Germline CDR1 is TVYSNPD and CDR2 is GDNSRS (reference sequence). The CDR3 runs 14 residues. CDR3 bases: TGTGCCTCTTCCAAGTACTTTGAGGCCGCTAAACTCATCTTC. Translating gives CASSKYFEAAKLIF. The entire variable domain, with the rest obtained from reference TRDV3 and TRDJ1, is as follows: CDKVTQSSPDQTVASGSEVVLLCTYDTVYSNPDLFWYRIRPDYSFQFVFYGDNSRSEGADFTQGRFSVKHILTQKAFHLVISPVRTEDSATYYCASSKYFEAAKLIFGKGTRVTVEP.

The chain couples TRDV1 to TRDJ1; 10 bases are shared with TRDD3. Germline CDR1 reads TSWWSYY; CDR2 reads QGS. V lost 0 bases, J lost 3 bases, and 13 bases stayed unmatched. CDR3 length: 19 amino acids. CDR3 residues: CALGELGLRYWGISDKLIF. CDR3 in DNA: TGTGCTCTTGGGGAACTAGGCCTCCGATACTGGGGGATTTCCGATAAACTCATCTTT.

By share, this clone counts as medium-sized. The chain employs TRDV2 and TRDJ2, with 7 positions matching TRDD3. With V trimmed by 5 bases and J by 3 bases, 5 bases remained unmatched. CDR3 length: 14 residues. Germline CDR1 GEAIGNYY, CDR2 EKD. This CDR3 is CACGRGYMTAQLFF. The DNA for the CDR3 is TGTGCCTGTGGAAGGGGATATATGACAGCACAACTCTTCTTT.

In regard to this clone: Distinct nucleotide sequences in the sample also encode this CDR3. The chain has TRDV1 and TRDJ1; possible D gene TRDD3, 5 bases. Germline lookup yields CDR1 TSWWSYY and CDR2 QGS. CDR3 length equals 17 residues. V was cut by 9 bases and J by 0 bases, with 23 bases left in between. The CDR3 here is CALDRRYGYVYTDKLIF. CDR3 DNA: TGTGCTCTCGATAGGAGGTACGGATATGTTTACACCGATAAACTCATCTTT.

The genes are TRDV1 and TRDJ1, with 10 bases that match TRDD3. V shed 0 bases and J 5 bases; nucleotides not matched to a gene: 24. The length of the CDR3 is 22 residues. The germline gives CDR1 TSWWSYY, CDR2 QGS. CDR3 DNA: TGTGCTCTTGGGGAACTAGTCGGATTCCTACCCGTACTGGGGGATGGTGAGGATAAACTCATCTTT. Its translation: CALGELVGFLPVLGDGEDKLIF.

This clone came up a few times. The gene calls are TRDV1 and TRDJ1; possible D gene TRDD3, 5 bases. Trimming stripped 2 bases from V and 3 bases from J, with 16 bases between. CDR1 is TSWWSYY and CDR2 is QGS in the germline V gene. This CDR3 has 16 amino acids. The CDR3 here is CALGESTGARADKLIF. In DNA form, the CDR3 reads TGTGCTCTTGGGGAATCAACGGGGGCTAGGGCCGATAAACTCATCTTT.

This clone was observed a few times. At one boundary the junction diverges from the germline segment, which might be a read error. Other DNA sequences within the sample encode an identical CDR3. The V gene is TRDV1, the J gene TRDJ2, with 10 bases fitting TRDD3. The CDR3 contains 22 residues. Germline CDR1 and CDR2: TSWWSYY and QGS. CDR3 loop: CALGESPELGDTVWILTAQLFF. CDR3 nucleotide sequence: TGTGCTCTTGGGGAATCCCCCGAATTGGGGGATACAGTTTGGATTTTGACAGCACAGCTCTTCTTT.

Points on this clone: This sample includes further DNA sequences coding for the same CDR3. The rearrangement links TRAV29/DV5 to TRDJ1; 13 bases line up with TRDD3. The CDR3 extends over 15 amino acids. CDR1 NSMFDY and CDR2 ISSIKDK come from the germline V gene. Losses at the gene ends were 1 base for V and 5 bases for J; bases not matched to a gene: 5. The CDR3 reads CAASLYWGIRDKLIF. The CDR3 DNA follows: TGTGCAGCAAGCCTCTACTGGGGGATACGAGATAAACTCATCTTT.

This chain uses TRDV1 with TRDJ1; 8 positions agree with TRDD3. J was trimmed by 0 bases and V by 3 bases; bases with no gene match: 21. This CDR3 region has 21 residues. Germline lookup yields CDR1 TSWWSYY and CDR2 QGS. The CDR3 DNA is TGTGCTCTTGGGGAGTACCTTACTAAGAAGTACTGGGGGTTTCACACCGATAAACTCATCTTT. Translation: CALGEYLTKKYWGFHTDKLIF.

To note about this clone: The junction departs from the called germline gene at one end, perhaps through a read error. V is TRDV1 and J is TRDJ1; TRDD3 aligns across 7 bases. The CDR3 totals 17 residues. Germline values: CDR1 TSWWSYY, CDR2 QGS. CDR3 sequence reads: CALGEKLGDLHTDKLIF. The CDR3, as DNA: TGCGCTCTTGGGGAAAAGTTGGGGGACCTACACACCGATAAACTCATCTTT.

The CDR3 bases are TGTGCTCTTGGGAAAAAAACTGGGGGATACATCGGGTCGACAGCACAACTCTTCTTT. Translating gives CALGKKTGGYIGSTAQLFF. This chain uses TRDV1 with TRDJ2; TRDD3 aligns across 12 bases. V lost 5 bases to trimming and J lost 4 bases; unmatched junction nucleotides: 14. Germline V gene sequence: CDR1 TSWWSYY, CDR2 QGS. There are 19 residues in the CDR3.

This clone has a handful of counts. The chain is built from TRDV3 and TRDJ1, with 9 bases aligning to TRDD2. Losses at the gene ends were 5 bases for V and 0 bases for J; bases not matched to a gene: 19. The CDR3 sequence is 18 residues long. Germline-derived CDR1 and CDR2 are TVYSNPD and GDNSRS (reference sequence). CDR3: CARAFLLKLGEYTDKLIF. The CDR3 DNA reads as TGTGCCCGGGCCTTCCTACTGAAATTGGGGGAGTACACCGATAAACTCATCTTT.

This clone was picked up a small number of times. The chain uses TRDV3 and TRDJ1; D is perhaps TRDD2 (5 bases). The length of the CDR3 is 15 residues. The V gene's germline CDR1 is TVYSNPD and CDR2 GDNSRS (reference sequence). V dropped 0 bases and J dropped 8 bases, with 22 bases sitting between them. CDR3 protein: CAFRSLHLMLEKLIF. The DNA for the CDR3 is TGTGCCTTTAGATCCCTACATCTAATGCTCGAGAAACTCATCTTT.

Concerning this clone itself: A much larger clone is a single base away; this may be a read error. This sample also contains other DNA sequences that code for the same CDR3. This chain joins TRDV2 and TRDJ3, with D perhaps TRDD3 (5 bases). Germline V gene lookup returns CDR1 GEAIGNYY and CDR2 EKD. The length of the CDR3 is 18 residues. V was cut by 0 bases and J by 0 bases, with 11 bases left in between. The CDR3 is CACDTGGPRSWDTRQMFF. CDR3 nucleotide sequence: TGTGCCTGTGACACCGGGGGCCCTCGCTCCTGGGACACCCGACAGATGTTTTTC.

The chain couples TRDV1 to TRDJ1; the match to TRDD3 covers 8 bases. The V segment lost 2 bases and the J segment 2 bases; nucleotides outside the gene matches: 13. This CDR3 contains 18 residues. Looked up from germline, CDR1 is TSWWSYY and CDR2 is QGS. For the CDR3, the DNA is TGTGCTCTTGGGGAAAGCCCACAGGGGGATAGGGAAACCGATAAACTCATCTTT. It encodes CALGESPQGDRETDKLIF.

On this clone itself: Within the sample, other DNA sequences also encode this same CDR3. This chain links TRDV1 with TRDJ1, with D unresolved. In germline, CDR1 is TSWWSYY, CDR2 QGS. CDR3 size: 17 residues. The ends were cut back, 1 base at V and 0 bases at J, with 15 bases in the middle. As DNA, the CDR3 is TGTGCTCTTGGGGAACCAGAGGGACCCCCTTACACCGATAAACTCATCTTT. Translation: CALGEPEGPPYTDKLIF.

Within the sample, this clone is medium-sized. The chain links TRAV29/DV5 to TRDJ1; TRDD3 is a possible D gene (5 bases). The CDR3 length is 12 residues. The germline gives CDR1 NSMFDY, CDR2 ISSIKDK. The CDR3, as DNA: TGTGCGGGATCCCTCTACACCGATAAACTCATCTTT. Its protein product is CAGSLYTDKLIF. Supplemented by reference TRAV29/DV5 and TRDJ1, the full variable domain reads DQQVKQNSPSLSVQEGRISILNCDYTNSMFDYFLWYKKYPAEGPTFLISISSIKDKNEDGRFTVFLNKSAKHLSLHIVPSQPGDSAVYFCAGSLYTDKLIFGKGTRVTVEP.

The chain uses TRDV3 and TRDJ1; 7 nucleotides match TRDD3. This CDR3 spans 18 amino acids. V dropped 2 bases and J dropped 4; count of bases not matched to a gene: 22. CDR1 is TVYSNPD, CDR2 GDNSRS, per germline (reference sequence). The CDR3 loop reads CAFVESPTLVVGDDKLIF. DNA of the CDR3: TGTGCCTTTGTAGAAAGCCCAACGCTGGTGGTGGGGGACGATAAACTCATCTTT.

This clone was detected once. The chain uses TRDV1 and TRDJ1; 12 bases align to TRDD3. J was trimmed by 0 bases and V by 5 bases; bases with no gene match: 25. The CDR3 length is 23 residues. Germline values: CDR1 TSWWSYY, CDR2 QGS. CDR3 protein: CALGPRSPGGYALDWAHTDKLIF. The CDR3 coding sequence is TGTGCTCTTGGGCCCCGTTCGCCTGGGGGATACGCGTTAGACTGGGCTCACACCGATAAACTCATCTTT.

This clone was found a few times. Other DNA sequences in this specimen translate into the identical CDR3. The V gene is TRAV29/DV5, the J gene TRDJ1; 11 nucleotides match TRDD3. V lost 0 bases and J lost 0; bases outside the gene matches: 16. The CDR3 is 20 amino acids. Per germline, CDR1 NSMFDY and CDR2 ISSIKDK. CDR3 nucleotide sequence: TGTGCAGCAAGCGCGAGACACAGGGGTTACTGGGGGATAAACACCGATAAACTCATCTTT. This codes for CAASARHRGYWGINTDKLIF.

This clone was detected a few times. The V gene is TRDV3, the J gene TRDJ1; 11 nucleotides line up with TRDD3. Germline assignment: CDR1 TVYSNPD and CDR2 GDNSRS (reference sequence). This CDR3 has 27 amino acids. V lost 0 bases to trimming and J lost 1 base; unmatched junction nucleotides: 40. The CDR3 DNA sequence: TGTGCCTTTAGGGCTCTACATAACGCCTCCGTCCTACTGGGGGATAGGGGATCGGCATGGGGCACCGATAAACTCATCTTT. Translating gives CAFRALHNASVLLGDRGSAWGTDKLIF.

The gene calls are TRDV1 and TRDJ1, with 9 bases lining up with TRDD3. V was clipped by 2 bases and J by 1 base; unmatched bases: 8. The CDR3 covers 17 residues. The germline CDR1 and CDR2 sequences are TSWWSYY and QGS. CDR3 bases: TGTGCTCTTGGGGAAAATTGGGGGATATGGGGCACCGATAAACTCATCTTT. Translating gives CALGENWGIWGTDKLIF.

The chain links TRDV3 to TRDJ1; TRDD2 agrees at 9 bases. This CDR3 is 16 amino acids long. V gave up 2 bases and J gave up 1 base; unmatched junction bases: 11. Germline V gene data show CDR1 as TVYSNPD and CDR2 as GDNSRS (reference sequence). The CDR3 DNA sequence: TGTGCCTTTCCCCCTTCCTACACTGGGGCCACCGATAAACTCATCTTT. This sequence encodes CAFPPSYTGATDKLIF.

On this clone: Just one base apart from a much larger clone, this may be a read error. The rearrangement links TRDV2 to TRDJ1, with 7 bases identical to TRDD3. The germline V gene has CDR1 GEAIGNYY and CDR2 EKD. The CDR3 contains 17 residues. This CDR3 is CACHTDSGGTNTDKLIF. CDR3 nucleotides: TGTGCCTGTCACACCGATAGTGGGGGAACTAACACCGATAAACTCATCTTT.

This clone was seen only a few times. The chain uses TRDV1 and TRDJ1; 11 nucleotides align to TRDD3. Looked up from germline, CDR1 is TSWWSYY and CDR2 is QGS. Losses at the gene ends were 3 bases for V and 7 bases for J; bases not matched to a gene: 10. CDR3 length: 16 amino acids. CDR3 loop: CALGEGFHWGIFKLIF. CDR3 bases: TGTGCTCTTGGGGAGGGCTTCCACTGGGGGATATTTAAACTCATCTTT.

V gene TRDV1 combines with J gene TRDJ1; 11 bases agree with TRDD3. Germline trimming cut 1 base from V and 0 bases from J; bases unmatched to any gene: 31. The CDR3 runs to 26 residues. The germline V gene encodes CDR1 TSWWSYY and CDR2 QGS. Written as DNA, the CDR3 is TGTGCTCTTGGGGAACGACATTTCCCGTCCCCCATGTGGGGGATACGCGTGGAATCGTACACCGATAAACTCATCTTT. Its translation is CALGERHFPSPMWGIRVESYTDKLIF.

This clone is deemed medium-sized (0.01 to 0.1%). This sequence joins TRDV2 and TRDJ1; possible D gene TRDD3, 5 bases. This CDR3 is built from 13 residues. Trimming shortened V by 0 bases and J by 8 bases, and 12 bases separated the two germline ends. The germline CDR1 and CDR2 sequences are GEAIGNYY and EKD. This chain's CDR3 is CACDTVGKGKLIF. In DNA, the CDR3 is TGTGCCTGTGACACCGTGGGGAAAGGGAAACTCATCTTT.

In this sample, this clone turned up a few times. V and J are TRDV1 and TRDJ1; possible D gene TRDD3, 5 bases. CDR1 and CDR2 (germline): TSWWSYY, QGS. Trimming stripped 0 bases from V and 1 base from J, with 15 bases between. CDR3 length: 17 residues. DNA for the CDR3: TGTGCTCTTGGGGAACTACAACGTAGGGGGTCCACCGATAAACTCATCTTT. It specifies CALGELQRRGSTDKLIF.